The entry below gives a single T cell receptor beta chain sequence along with its context. Its antigen is still unknown. This CDR3 spans 16 amino acids. Trimming took 2 bases from V and 0 from J, leaving 11 bases between them. CDR1 is SGHTA, CDR2 FQGNSA, per germline. This sample is drawn from a study of T cells in localized non-small cell lung cancer. Overall study results and limits: Uninvolved adjacent lung showed the highest T cell clonality, exceeding tumor.

Generated by immunoSEQ multiplex PCR, the TCRdb table keeps only in-frame clones and is missing some. In the table there are around 25,000 clones, approximately 90% of which are singletons. The sequence was obtained from a woman aged 40-75 years with stage I lung adenocarcinoma. Sequencing used peripheral blood, obtained before any cancer treatment. This rearrangement joins TRBV7-2 to TRBJ2-1, with D perhaps TRBD2 (5 bases). CDR3 loop: CASSLRAAPSYNEQFF. The CDR3 region has the DNA TGTGCCAGCAGCTTACGAGCGGCACCCTCCTACAATGAGCAGTTCTTC.